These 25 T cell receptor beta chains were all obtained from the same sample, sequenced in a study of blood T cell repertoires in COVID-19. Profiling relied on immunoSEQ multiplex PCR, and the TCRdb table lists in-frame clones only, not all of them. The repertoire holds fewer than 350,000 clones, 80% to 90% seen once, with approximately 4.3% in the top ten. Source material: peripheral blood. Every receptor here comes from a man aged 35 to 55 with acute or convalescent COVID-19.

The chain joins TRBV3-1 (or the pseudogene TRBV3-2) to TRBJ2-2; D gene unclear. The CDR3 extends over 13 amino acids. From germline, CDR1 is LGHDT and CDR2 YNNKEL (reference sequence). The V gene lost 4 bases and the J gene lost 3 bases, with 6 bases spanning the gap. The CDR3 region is CASSLAYTGELFF. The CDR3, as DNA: TGTGCCAGCAGCCTGGCTTACACCGGGGAGCTGTTTTTT.

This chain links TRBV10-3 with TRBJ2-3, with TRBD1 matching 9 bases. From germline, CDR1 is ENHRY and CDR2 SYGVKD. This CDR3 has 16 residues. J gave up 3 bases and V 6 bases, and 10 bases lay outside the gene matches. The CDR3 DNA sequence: TGTGCCATCAGGGACACCACAGGGGGCCGAACAGATACGCAGTATTTT. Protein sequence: CAIRDTTGGRTDTQYF.

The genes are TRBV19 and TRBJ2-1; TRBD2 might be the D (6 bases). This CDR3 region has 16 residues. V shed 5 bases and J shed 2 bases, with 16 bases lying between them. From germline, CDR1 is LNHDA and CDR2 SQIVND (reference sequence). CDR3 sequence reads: CASSESGLLAYNEQFF. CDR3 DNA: TGTGCCAGTAGTGAATCGGGACTTCTAGCCTACAATGAGCAGTTCTTC. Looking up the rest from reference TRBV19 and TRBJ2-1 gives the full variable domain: DGGITQSPKYLFRKEGQNVTLSCEQNLNHDAMYWYRQDPGQGLRLIYYSQIVNDFQKGDIAEGYSVSREKKESFPLTVTSAQKNPTAFYLCASSESGLLAYNEQFFGPGTRLTVL.

The CDR3 reads CASSPQRGGNTEAFF. The CDR3 DNA reads as TGTGCCAGCAGCCCTCAAAGGGGAGGGAACACTGAAGCTTTCTTT. The chain carries TRBV4-2 and TRBJ1-1; tentatively, D is TRBD1 (5 bases). This CDR3 contains 15 residues. The germline CDR1 and CDR2 sequences are LGHNA and YNFKEQ. The V end was cut by 4 bases, the J end by 1 base, with 13 bases between.

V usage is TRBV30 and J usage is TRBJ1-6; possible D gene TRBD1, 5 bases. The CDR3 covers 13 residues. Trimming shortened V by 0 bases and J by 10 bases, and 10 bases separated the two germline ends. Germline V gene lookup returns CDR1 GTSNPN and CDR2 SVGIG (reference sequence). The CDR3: CAWSVAGRSPLHF. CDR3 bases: TGTGCCTGGAGTGTCGCAGGGAGGTCACCCCTCCACTTT. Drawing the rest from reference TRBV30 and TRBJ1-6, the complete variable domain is SQTIHQWPATLVQPVGSPLSLECTVEGTSNPNLYWYRQAAGRGLQLLFYSVGIGQISSEVPQNLSASRPQDRQFILSSKKLLLSDSGFYLCAWSVAGRSPLHFGNGTRLTVT.

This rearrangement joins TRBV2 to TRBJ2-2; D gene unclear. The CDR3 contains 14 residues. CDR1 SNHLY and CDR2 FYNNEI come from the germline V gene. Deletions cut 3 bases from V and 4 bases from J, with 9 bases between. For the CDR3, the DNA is TGTGCCAGCAGTGATAGCCGACGCACCGGGGAGCTGTTTTTT. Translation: CASSDSRRTGELFF. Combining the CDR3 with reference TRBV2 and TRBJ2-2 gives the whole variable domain EPEVTQTPSHQVTQMGQEVILRCVPISNHLYFYWYRQILGQKVEFLVSFYNNEISEKSEIFDDQFSVERPDGSNFTLKIRSTKLEDSAMYFCASSDSRRTGELFFGEGSRLTVL.

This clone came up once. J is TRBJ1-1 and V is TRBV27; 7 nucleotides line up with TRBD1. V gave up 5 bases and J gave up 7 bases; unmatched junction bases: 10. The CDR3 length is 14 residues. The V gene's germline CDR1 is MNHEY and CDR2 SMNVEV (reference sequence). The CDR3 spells CASSGPRGASEAFF. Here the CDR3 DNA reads TGTGCCAGCAGTGGCCCCAGGGGGGCCAGTGAAGCTTTCTTT.

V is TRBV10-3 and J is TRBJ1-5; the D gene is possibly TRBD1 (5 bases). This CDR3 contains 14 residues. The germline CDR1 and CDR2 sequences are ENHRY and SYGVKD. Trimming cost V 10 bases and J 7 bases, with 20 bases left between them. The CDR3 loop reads CATHAGQGRQPQHF. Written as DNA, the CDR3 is TGTGCCACACATGCCGGGCAGGGCAGGCAGCCCCAGCATTTT.

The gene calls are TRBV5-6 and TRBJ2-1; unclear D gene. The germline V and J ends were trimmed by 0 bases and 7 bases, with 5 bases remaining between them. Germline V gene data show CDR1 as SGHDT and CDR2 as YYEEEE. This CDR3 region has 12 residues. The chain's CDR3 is CASSLDLNEQFF. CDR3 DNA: TGTGCCAGCAGCTTGGATCTAAATGAGCAGTTCTTC.

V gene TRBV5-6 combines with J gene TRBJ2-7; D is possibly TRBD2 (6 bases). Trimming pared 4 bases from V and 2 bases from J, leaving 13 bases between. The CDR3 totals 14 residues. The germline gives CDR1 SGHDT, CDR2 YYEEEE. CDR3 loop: CASSPDTGAYEQYF. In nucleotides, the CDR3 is TGTGCCAGCAGCCCGGATACGGGGGCCTACGAGCAGTACTTC.

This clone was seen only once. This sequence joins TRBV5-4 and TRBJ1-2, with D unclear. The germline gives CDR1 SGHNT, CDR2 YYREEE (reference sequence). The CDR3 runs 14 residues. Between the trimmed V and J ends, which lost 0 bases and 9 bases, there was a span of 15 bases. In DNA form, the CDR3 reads TGTGCCAGCAGCTTGGGGCTGCGAGGATATAGCTACACCTTC. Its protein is CASSLGLRGYSYTF.

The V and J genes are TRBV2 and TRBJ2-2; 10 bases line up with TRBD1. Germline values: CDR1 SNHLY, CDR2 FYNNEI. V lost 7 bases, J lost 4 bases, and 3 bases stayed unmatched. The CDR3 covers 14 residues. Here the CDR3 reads CASTGQGSTGELFF. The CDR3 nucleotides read TGTGCCAGCACGGGACAGGGGAGCACCGGGGAGCTGTTTTTT.

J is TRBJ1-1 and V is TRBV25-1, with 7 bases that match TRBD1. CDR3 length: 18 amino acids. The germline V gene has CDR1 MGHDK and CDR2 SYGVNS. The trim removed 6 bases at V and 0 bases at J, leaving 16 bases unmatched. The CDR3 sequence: CASSTLVGDRAMNTEAFF. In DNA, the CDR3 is TGTGCCAGCAGCACCCTGGTAGGGGACAGAGCAATGAACACTGAAGCTTTCTTT.

The CDR3 DNA reads TGTGCCAGCAGCTTGGCGGGGGGCCATACACCCCTCCACTTT. As protein: CASSLAGGHTPLHF. The V call is TRBV5-6, the J call TRBJ1-6; weak D call: TRBD1 (6 bases). This CDR3 has 14 amino acids. The ends were cut back, 0 bases at V and 11 bases at J, with 12 bases in the middle. CDR1 is SGHDT and CDR2 is YYEEEE in the germline V gene.

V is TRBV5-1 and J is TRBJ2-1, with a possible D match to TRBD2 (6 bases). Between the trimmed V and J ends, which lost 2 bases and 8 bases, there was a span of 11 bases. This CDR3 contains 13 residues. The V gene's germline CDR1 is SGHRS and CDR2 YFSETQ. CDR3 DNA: TGCGCCAGCAGCTTTTTCGGGGAGGATGAGCAGTTCTTC. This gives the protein CASSFFGEDEQFF.

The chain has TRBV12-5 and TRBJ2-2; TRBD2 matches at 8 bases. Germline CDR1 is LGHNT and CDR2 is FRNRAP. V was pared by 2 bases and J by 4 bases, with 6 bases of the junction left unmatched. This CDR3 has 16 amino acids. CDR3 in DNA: TGTGCTAGTGGTTTGCGGAGCGGGGGTCTCACCGGGGAGCTGTTTTTT. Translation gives CASGLRSGGLTGELFF.

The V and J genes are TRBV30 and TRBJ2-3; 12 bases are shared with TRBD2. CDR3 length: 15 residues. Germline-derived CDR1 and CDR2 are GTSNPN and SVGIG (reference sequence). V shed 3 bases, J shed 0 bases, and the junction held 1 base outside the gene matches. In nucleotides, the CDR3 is TGTGCCTGGAGCGGGACTAGCGGGAGCACAGATACGCAGTATTTT. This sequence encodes CAWSGTSGSTDTQYF.

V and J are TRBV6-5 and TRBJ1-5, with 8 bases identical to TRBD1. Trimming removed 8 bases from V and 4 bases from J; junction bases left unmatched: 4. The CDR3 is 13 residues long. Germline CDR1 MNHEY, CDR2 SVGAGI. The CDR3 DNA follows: TGTGCCAGCGGGCGACAGGGGAATCAGCCCCAGCATTTT. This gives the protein CASGRQGNQPQHF.

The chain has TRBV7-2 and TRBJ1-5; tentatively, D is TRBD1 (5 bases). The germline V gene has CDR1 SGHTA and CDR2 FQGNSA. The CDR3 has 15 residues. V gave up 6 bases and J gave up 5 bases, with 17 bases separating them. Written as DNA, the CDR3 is TGTGCCAGCAGTCCAGACTCCGGGGGTGATCAGCCCCAGCATTTT. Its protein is CASSPDSGGDQPQHF.

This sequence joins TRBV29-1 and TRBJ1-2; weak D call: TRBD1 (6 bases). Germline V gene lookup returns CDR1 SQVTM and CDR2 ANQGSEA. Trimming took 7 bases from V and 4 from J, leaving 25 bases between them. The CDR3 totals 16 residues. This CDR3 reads CSAGRGPQTEGYGYTF. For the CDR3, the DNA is TGCAGCGCTGGGCGGGGGCCCCAGACGGAAGGCTATGGCTACACCTTC.

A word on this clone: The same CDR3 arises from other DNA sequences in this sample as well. The CDR3 reads CASSLGQSNSPLHF. The CDR3 DNA sequence: TGCGCCAGCAGCTTAGGACAGAGTAATTCACCCCTCCACTTT. J is TRBJ1-6 and V is TRBV5-1; the D gene is possibly TRBD1 (6 bases). This CDR3 contains 14 residues. Germline V CDR1 and CDR2: SGHRS, YFSETQ. The V end lost 2 bases, the J end lost 6 bases, and 9 bases lay between the germline ends.

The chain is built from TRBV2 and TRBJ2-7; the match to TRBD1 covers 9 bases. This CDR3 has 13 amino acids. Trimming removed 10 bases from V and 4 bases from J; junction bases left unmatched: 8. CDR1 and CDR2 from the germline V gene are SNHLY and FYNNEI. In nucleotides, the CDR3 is TGTGCCACTATGACAGGGGGTCGGTACGAGCAGTACTTC. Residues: CATMTGGRYEQYF.

The CDR3 bases are TGTGCCAGCAGCCCCGGGTCGAACACTGAAGCTTTCTTT. It codes for CASSPGSNTEAFF. This chain uses TRBV11-3 with TRBJ1-1; D gene ambiguous. With 5 bases removed from V and 1 base from J, the gap between germline ends came to 8 bases. CDR3 length: 13 residues. The germline CDR1 and CDR2 sequences are SGHNT and YENEEA.

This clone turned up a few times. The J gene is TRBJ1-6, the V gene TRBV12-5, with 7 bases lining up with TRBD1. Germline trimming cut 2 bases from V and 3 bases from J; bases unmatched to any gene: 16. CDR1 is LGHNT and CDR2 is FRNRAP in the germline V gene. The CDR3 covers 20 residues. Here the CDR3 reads CASGLSTLTGPEGYNSPLHF. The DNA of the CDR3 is TGTGCTAGTGGTTTGTCCACATTGACAGGGCCGGAGGGCTATAATTCACCCCTCCACTTT.

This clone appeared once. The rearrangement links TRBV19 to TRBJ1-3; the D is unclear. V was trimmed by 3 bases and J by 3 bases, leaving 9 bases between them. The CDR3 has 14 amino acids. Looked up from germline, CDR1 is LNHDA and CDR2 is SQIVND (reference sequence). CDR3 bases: TGTGCCAGTAGTATTGGCGGGCTTGGAAACACCATATATTTT. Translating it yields CASSIGGLGNTIYF.